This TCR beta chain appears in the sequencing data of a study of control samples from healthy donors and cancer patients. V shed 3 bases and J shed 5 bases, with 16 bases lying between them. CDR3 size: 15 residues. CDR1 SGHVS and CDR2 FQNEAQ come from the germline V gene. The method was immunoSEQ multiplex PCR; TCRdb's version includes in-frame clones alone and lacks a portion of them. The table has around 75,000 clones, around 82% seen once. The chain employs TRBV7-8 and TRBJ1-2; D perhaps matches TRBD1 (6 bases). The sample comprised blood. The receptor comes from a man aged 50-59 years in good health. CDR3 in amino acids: CASSFLLTGLYGYTF. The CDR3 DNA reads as TGTGCCAGCAGCTTCCTTCTGACAGGCCTATATGGCTACACCTTC. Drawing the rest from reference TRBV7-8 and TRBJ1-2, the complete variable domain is GAGVSQSPRYKVAKRGQDVALRCDPISGHVSLFWYQQALGQGPEFLTYFQNEAQLDKSGLPSDRFFAERPEGSVSTLKIQRTQQEDSAVYLCASSFLLTGLYGYTFGSGTRLTVV.